This T cell receptor (beta chain) originates from a study of cytomegalovirus exposure and HLA in healthy donors. Whole-study results and caveats: Reportedly, fewer N-insertions than the approximately 650-donor mean appeared in an Asian-associated ancestry cluster in a later analysis. A link between a missense DCLRE1C variant and TCR beta V- and J-gene trimming emerged from a later analysis. Earlier analysis found most TCR beta V segments productive about 87% or about 30% of the time. Overall, roughly 150 TCR beta chains were annotated as cytomegalovirus-associated.

Primers for the PCR totalled 60 Vbeta and 13 Jbeta. The assay was immunoSEQ multiplex PCR, and TCRdb's table has in-frame clones only and misses some. The sample carries fewer than 250,000 clones, about 75% recorded once. Trimming cost V 6 bases and J 0 bases, with 12 bases left between them. Germline assignment: CDR1 MNHNS and CDR2 SASEGT. CDR3 size: 15 residues. This clone was counted a few times. No antigen is known for it. The source material was PBMCs. The clonotype comes from a woman aged 30 to 39 in good health and CMV-seronegative. The chain employs TRBV6-1 and TRBJ2-1, with D unresolved. DNA for the CDR3: TGTGCCAGCAGCTATATCTTTAGCTCCTACAATGAGCAGTTCTTC. Translating gives CASSYIFSSYNEQFF.